These T cell receptor beta chains were read from a single sample in a study of cytomegalovirus exposure and HLA in healthy donors. TCRdb keeps only in-frame clones here, not all; method: immunoSEQ multiplex PCR. This sample has fewer than 110,000 clones, with about 85% found just once. The specimen sequenced was PBMCs. These TCRs come from a man aged 25-45 years in good health and CMV-seronegative. The CDR3 runs from the conserved cysteine through the conserved F or W. Fields, in order: V gene, J gene, D gene, CDR3 protein. The D gene is left open where the match is weak.

V gene: TRBV4-1; J gene: TRBJ2-1; D gene: TRBD1; CDR3 protein: CASSRLGTGFYNEQFF
V gene: TRBV5-1; J gene: TRBJ2-7; D gene: TRBD1; CDR3 protein: CASSPGTGRSYEQYF
V gene: TRBV28; J gene: TRBJ2-7; D gene: NA; CDR3 protein: CASTTRAYEQYF
V gene: TRBV6-5; J gene: TRBJ1-2; D gene: NA; CDR3 protein: CASSYGRSGYTF
V gene: TRBV25-1; J gene: TRBJ1-2; D gene: TRBD1; CDR3 protein: CASRHTGANYGYTF
V gene: TRBV6-5; J gene: TRBJ2-1; D gene: TRBD1; CDR3 protein: CASSYSRQGSNEQFF
V gene: TRBV7-3; J gene: TRBJ2-2; D gene: TRBD2; CDR3 protein: CASSRGRAGRGELFF
V gene: TRBV6-5; J gene: TRBJ2-1; D gene: TRBD2; CDR3 protein: CASSSGTSRGEQFF
V gene: TRBV15; J gene: TRBJ2-7; D gene: TRBD2; CDR3 protein: CATSPARGGRRDEQYF
V gene: TRBV5-1; J gene: TRBJ1-1; D gene: TRBD1; CDR3 protein: CASSWGGVDRGNTEAFF
V gene: TRBV19; J gene: TRBJ2-2; D gene: TRBD1; CDR3 protein: CASSPGGTGELFF